A selection of T cell receptor beta chains follows, all from one sample in a study of T cell responses to AZD1222 COVID-19 vaccine. Clones were sequenced by immunoSEQ multiplex PCR, and TCRdb holds only the in-frame ones, with some missing. The sample includes approximately 140,000 clones, roughly 90% of them seen just once. The specimen comprised peripheral blood, sampled on day 0 of AZD1222 vaccination. The receptors come from an adult in good health. Both conserved end residues are part of each CDR3. The D gene is left open where the match is weak. A clone size is listed for some rows: how often the clone was seen (once, few, many), or a class if it is expanded.

clone_size: NA; d_call: NA; j_call: TRBJ1-5; v_call: TRBV7-8; cdr3_aa: CASSLRGDSNQPQHF; cdr3_nt: TGTGCCAGCAGCTTACGGGGCGATAGCAATCAGCCCCAGCATTTT
clone_size: once; d_call: NA; j_call: TRBJ2-7; v_call: TRBV7-9; cdr3_aa: CASRKTSLEQYF; cdr3_nt: TGTGCCAGCAGGAAAACTTCCTTGGAGCAGTACTTC
clone_size: NA; d_call: TRBD2; j_call: TRBJ2-1; v_call: TRBV4-3; cdr3_aa: CASSQEGLAGVHEQFF; cdr3_nt: TGCGCCAGCAGCCAGGAAGGACTAGCGGGAGTTCATGAGCAGTTCTTC
clone_size: few; d_call: NA; j_call: TRBJ2-6; v_call: TRBV30; cdr3_aa: CAWGLGGSGANVLTF; cdr3_nt: TGTGCCTGGGGACTCGGGGGATCTGGGGCCAACGTCCTGACTTTC
clone_size: NA; d_call: NA; j_call: TRBJ2-7; v_call: TRBV11-2; cdr3_aa: CASSLELILYEQYF; cdr3_nt: TGTGCCAGCAGCTTGGAACTGATTTTGTACGAGCAGTACTTC
clone_size: once; d_call: TRBD1; j_call: TRBJ2-7; v_call: TRBV28; cdr3_aa: CASSRVRDRTYEQYF; cdr3_nt: TGTGCCAGCAGCCGGGTCCGGGACAGAACCTACGAGCAGTACTTC
clone_size: NA; d_call: NA; j_call: TRBJ1-1; v_call: TRBV19; cdr3_aa: CASSGQGNTEAFF; cdr3_nt: TGTGCCAGTAGTGGCCAGGGGAACACTGAAGCTTTCTTT
clone_size: NA; d_call: NA; j_call: TRBJ1-4; v_call: TRBV6-5; cdr3_aa: CASTTPGEKLFF; cdr3_nt: TGTGCCAGCACCACTCCCGGTGAAAAACTGTTTTTT
clone_size: NA; d_call: TRBD2; j_call: TRBJ2-7; v_call: TRBV5-1; cdr3_aa: CASSRSLHPVLAGGVYEQYF; cdr3_nt: TGCGCCAGCAGTCGTAGTTTACACCCTGTACTAGCGGGAGGGGTGTACGAGCAGTACTTC
clone_size: NA; d_call: NA; j_call: TRBJ2-1; v_call: TRBV27; cdr3_aa: CASSLSGRRGLFSYNEQFF; cdr3_nt: TGTGCCAGCAGTTTATCGGGGCGGAGGGGATTATTCTCCTACAATGAGCAGTTCTTC
clone_size: NA; d_call: NA; j_call: TRBJ1-1; v_call: TRBV6-5; cdr3_aa: CASSYSVMNTEAFF; cdr3_nt: TGTGCCAGCAGTTACTCCGTTATGAACACTGAAGCTTTCTTT
clone_size: NA; d_call: TRBD1; j_call: TRBJ1-5; v_call: TRBV7-2; cdr3_aa: CASSQQIRTGGFNQPQHF; cdr3_nt: TGTGCCAGCAGCCAACAAATACGGACAGGGGGCTTCAATCAGCCCCAGCATTTT
clone_size: NA; d_call: NA; j_call: TRBJ1-5; v_call: TRBV7-9; cdr3_aa: CASSSQGGGNQPQHF; cdr3_nt: TGTGCCAGCAGCTCGCAAGGGGGGGGCAATCAGCCCCAGCATTTT
clone_size: NA; d_call: NA; j_call: TRBJ1-5; v_call: TRBV24-1; cdr3_aa: CATSDGRQPQHF; cdr3_nt: TGTGCCACCAGTGACGGGCGTCAGCCCCAGCATTTT
clone_size: NA; d_call: NA; j_call: TRBJ2-1; v_call: TRBV18; cdr3_aa: CASSPRRVNGEQFF; cdr3_nt: TGTGCCAGCTCACCACGGCGGGTTAACGGTGAGCAGTTCTTC
clone_size: NA; d_call: TRBD1; j_call: TRBJ2-1; v_call: TRBV9; cdr3_aa: CASSVAQGYNEQFF; cdr3_nt: TGTGCCAGCAGCGTAGCACAGGGGTACAATGAGCAGTTCTTC
clone_size: NA; d_call: TRBD1; j_call: TRBJ1-1; v_call: TRBV19; cdr3_aa: CASGRTGLYTEAFF; cdr3_nt: TGTGCCAGTGGGAGGACAGGGCTGTACACTGAAGCTTTCTTT
clone_size: NA; d_call: NA; j_call: TRBJ2-1; v_call: TRBV3-1/TRBV3-2; cdr3_aa: CASSHGDRHNNEQFF; cdr3_nt: TGTGCCAGCAGCCATGGGGACCGTCACAACAATGAGCAGTTCTTC
clone_size: NA; d_call: NA; j_call: TRBJ2-7; v_call: TRBV11-2; cdr3_aa: CASSSPTIGSGSYEQYF; cdr3_nt: TGTGCCAGCAGCTCCCCCACCATCGGGAGCGGGTCATACGAGCAGTACTTC
clone_size: NA; d_call: NA; j_call: TRBJ2-7; v_call: TRBV7-9; cdr3_aa: CASSTPGGWEQYF; cdr3_nt: TGTGCCAGCAGCACCCCCGGGGGATGGGAGCAGTACTTC
clone_size: NA; d_call: NA; j_call: TRBJ2-7; v_call: TRBV30; cdr3_aa: CAWSRASYEQYF; cdr3_nt: TGTGCCTGGAGTAGAGCCTCCTACGAGCAGTACTTC
clone_size: NA; d_call: TRBD1; j_call: TRBJ1-1; v_call: TRBV5-1; cdr3_aa: CASSLAGQMNTEAFF; cdr3_nt: TGCGCCAGCAGCTTGGCGGGACAGATGAACACTGAAGCTTTCTTT
clone_size: NA; d_call: TRBD1; j_call: TRBJ2-3; v_call: TRBV5-4; cdr3_aa: CASSWGQGRTDTQYF; cdr3_nt: TGTGCCAGCAGTTGGGGACAGGGTCGGACAGATACGCAGTATTTT
clone_size: NA; d_call: TRBD2; j_call: TRBJ2-1; v_call: TRBV9; cdr3_aa: CASSASTSGTYNEQFF; cdr3_nt: TGTGCCAGCAGCGCTAGTACTAGCGGGACCTACAATGAGCAGTTCTTC
clone_size: NA; d_call: NA; j_call: TRBJ1-6; v_call: TRBV27; cdr3_aa: CASSLQGHYSPLHF; cdr3_nt: TGTGCCAGCAGTCTCCAGGGCCATTATTCACCCCTCCACTTT
clone_size: NA; d_call: TRBD2; j_call: TRBJ2-4; v_call: TRBV18; cdr3_aa: CASSVGTSPYIAKNIQYF; cdr3_nt: TGTGCCAGCTCTGTTGGGACTAGTCCCTACATAGCCAAAAACATTCAGTACTTC
clone_size: NA; d_call: NA; j_call: TRBJ1-2; v_call: TRBV5-5; cdr3_aa: CASRYVLQNYGYTF; cdr3_nt: TGTGCCAGCAGATATGTGCTACAGAACTATGGCTACACCTTC
clone_size: NA; d_call: NA; j_call: TRBJ2-7; v_call: TRBV21-1; cdr3_aa: CASSIYSLYEQYF; cdr3_nt: TGTGCCAGCAGCATATACAGTCTCTACGAGCAGTACTTC
clone_size: NA; d_call: TRBD1; j_call: TRBJ2-7; v_call: TRBV6-2/TRBV6-3; cdr3_aa: CASSYSGTGGYEQYF; cdr3_nt: TGTGCCAGCAGTTACTCAGGGACAGGGGGCTACGAGCAGTACTTC
clone_size: NA; d_call: NA; j_call: TRBJ2-1; v_call: TRBV11-2; cdr3_aa: CASSLLRGAKNEQFF; cdr3_nt: TGTGCCAGCAGCCTTTTAAGGGGGGCGAAGAATGAGCAGTTCTTC
clone_size: NA; d_call: NA; j_call: TRBJ1-5; v_call: TRBV3-1/TRBV3-2; cdr3_aa: CASSPFQGQPQHF; cdr3_nt: TGTGCCAGCAGCCCGTTCCAGGGTCAGCCCCAGCATTTT
clone_size: NA; d_call: TRBD2; j_call: TRBJ2-2; v_call: TRBV28; cdr3_aa: CASRPGGLAVWSELFF; cdr3_nt: TGTGCCAGCAGACCCGGCGGACTAGCGGTCTGGTCGGAGCTGTTTTTT
clone_size: NA; d_call: NA; j_call: TRBJ1-1; v_call: TRBV9; cdr3_aa: CASSVGFRGDWAFF; cdr3_nt: TGTGCCAGCAGCGTAGGTTTTAGGGGGGACTGGGCTTTCTTT
clone_size: NA; d_call: NA; j_call: TRBJ1-2; v_call: TRBV6-5; cdr3_aa: CASSYLRSGGLDGYTF; cdr3_nt: TGTGCCAGCAGTTATTTGCGTTCGGGGGGTTTGGATGGCTACACCTTC
clone_size: few; d_call: TRBD1; j_call: TRBJ1-2; v_call: TRBV7-2; cdr3_aa: CASSPGTGVSNYGYTF; cdr3_nt: TGTGCCAGCAGCCCGGGGACAGGGGTTTCTAACTATGGCTACACCTTC
clone_size: once; d_call: NA; j_call: TRBJ1-1; v_call: TRBV6-2/TRBV6-3; cdr3_aa: CASSYHRVNTEAFF; cdr3_nt: TGTGCCAGCAGTTACCACAGGGTGAACACTGAAGCTTTCTTT
clone_size: NA; d_call: NA; j_call: TRBJ2-3; v_call: TRBV28; cdr3_aa: CASRGTGTGTDTQYF; cdr3_nt: TGTGCCAGCAGAGGAACCGGTACAGGCACAGATACGCAGTATTTT
clone_size: NA; d_call: NA; j_call: TRBJ2-5; v_call: TRBV20-1; cdr3_aa: CERRLETQYF; cdr3_nt: TGCGAGCGACGATTGGAGACCCAGTACTTC
clone_size: NA; d_call: TRBD1; j_call: TRBJ2-7; v_call: TRBV28; cdr3_aa: CASSLGQGAHEQYF; cdr3_nt: TGTGCCAGCAGTTTAGGGCAGGGGGCCCACGAGCAGTACTTC
clone_size: NA; d_call: TRBD2; j_call: TRBJ2-7; v_call: TRBV5-6; cdr3_aa: CASSYLSLAGDEQYF; cdr3_nt: TGTGCCAGCAGCTACTTATCACTAGCGGGAGACGAGCAGTACTTC
clone_size: NA; d_call: NA; j_call: TRBJ1-1; v_call: TRBV11-2; cdr3_aa: CASSLFERTVPPEAFF; cdr3_nt: TGTGCCAGCAGCTTATTTGAAAGGACGGTCCCCCCTGAAGCTTTCTTT
clone_size: NA; d_call: TRBD2; j_call: TRBJ2-5; v_call: TRBV28; cdr3_aa: CASSSEPGGQETQYF; cdr3_nt: TGTGCCAGCAGTTCCGAACCGGGGGGACAAGAGACCCAGTACTTC